The 15 T cell receptor beta chains below were found in one sample sequenced in a study of blood T cell repertoires in COVID-19. Some clones are missing from TCRdb's copy, which holds only in-frame ones; the method was immunoSEQ multiplex PCR. The sample lists nearly 300,000 clones; roughly 86% were seen once. The sample taken for sequencing was PBMCs or T cells enriched from blood (not recorded which). All receptors come from a woman aged 45 to 65 who had been exposed to COVID-19.

The chain employs TRBV3-1 (or the pseudogene TRBV3-2) and TRBJ1-4; 7 bases match TRBD1. The germline V gene has CDR1 LGHDT and CDR2 YNNKEL (reference sequence). The length of the CDR3 is 16 residues. V lost 2 bases to trimming and J lost 4 bases; unmatched junction nucleotides: 7. The CDR3 DNA reads as TGTGCCAGCAGCCAAAATACAGGGGTCGATAATGAAAAACTGTTTTTT. Its translation: CASSQNTGVDNEKLFF.

The chain joins TRBV28 to TRBJ1-5, with TRBD1 identical over 7 bases. There are 18 residues in the CDR3. V was clipped by 0 bases and J by 1 base; unmatched bases: 9. CDR1 is MDHEN and CDR2 is SYDVKM in the germline V gene. The CDR3 DNA follows: TGTGCCAGCAGTTTATGGGGGCCGGCGGACAGGAGCAATCAGCCCCAGCATTTT. It specifies CASSLWGPADRSNQPQHF.

This rearrangement joins TRBV5-4 to TRBJ2-1, with 8 positions matching TRBD2. The junction had 5 bases not matched to a gene; V was cut back by 4 bases and J by 2 bases. The CDR3 extends over 15 amino acids. CDR1 and CDR2 (germline): SGHNT, YYREEE (reference sequence). CDR3 DNA sequence: TGTGCCAGCAGCGAGAGCGGGGGCCCCTACAATGAGCAGTTCTTC. Protein: CASSESGGPYNEQFF.

This clone was counted between two and nine times. The chain links TRBV5-1 to TRBJ1-2; D may be TRBD1 (6 bases). V was shortened by 4 bases and J by 2 bases, with 9 bases between the two germline ends. CDR1 is SGHRS and CDR2 is YFSETQ in the germline V gene. There are 13 residues in the CDR3. CDR3: CASSEQGNYGYTF. In nucleotides, the CDR3 is TGCGCCAGCAGCGAACAGGGAAACTATGGCTACACCTTC.

V and J are TRBV4-1 and TRBJ2-7, with 7 bases aligning to TRBD1. The V segment lost 4 bases and the J segment 6 bases; nucleotides outside the gene matches: 15. Per the germline V gene, CDR1 is MGHRA and CDR2 is YSYEKL. CDR3 length equals 16 residues. The CDR3 nucleotides are TGCGCCAGCAGCCCCCTATTTCCCGGGACAGCGATCGAGCAGTACTTC. It translates to CASSPLFPGTAIEQYF.

A note on this clone: Different DNA sequences within this sample yield the same CDR3. The V call is TRBV3-1 (or the pseudogene TRBV3-2), the J call TRBJ2-5, with 7 bases fitting TRBD2. J lost 5 bases, V lost 4 bases, and 7 bases had no gene match. The CDR3 covers 14 residues. In germline, CDR1 is LGHDT, CDR2 YNNKEL (reference sequence). Here the CDR3 reads CASSRSGARETQYF. Written as DNA, the CDR3 is TGTGCCAGCAGCCGCAGCGGGGCCCGGGAGACCCAGTACTTC.

The V call is TRBV3-1 (or the pseudogene TRBV3-2), the J call TRBJ1-4, with 7 bases aligning to TRBD1. Germline trimming cut 3 bases from V and 5 bases from J; bases unmatched to any gene: 9. The CDR3 consists of 16 residues. Looked up from germline, CDR1 is LGHDT and CDR2 is YNNKEL (reference sequence). The CDR3 DNA sequence: TGTGCCAGCAGCCATTGGGACAGCCTTGACAATGAAAAACTGTTTTTT. Protein: CASSHWDSLDNEKLFF.

DNA of the CDR3: TGTGCCAGCAGCCAAGCACAGATTTACATGAACACTGAAGCTTTCTTT. Its protein product is CASSQAQIYMNTEAFF. V and J are TRBV4-2 and TRBJ1-1, with unresolved D. Germline V CDR1 and CDR2: LGHNA, YNFKEQ. The CDR3 is 16 amino acids. The V end was cut by 1 base, the J end by 0 bases, with 12 bases between.

V is TRBV6-2 or TRBV6-3 and J is TRBJ1-2; D uncertain. Trimming took off 6 bases at V and 7 bases at J, with 12 bases between the two ends. This CDR3 comprises 12 residues. Germline loops: CDR1 MNHEY, CDR2 SVGEGT. The CDR3 nucleotides read TGTGCCAGCAGCCAAACGGTCGGTGGCTACACCTTC. This sequence encodes CASSQTVGGYTF.

This rearrangement joins TRBV27 to TRBJ2-7; tentative D call: TRBD1 (5 bases). The length of the CDR3 is 12 residues. The V end was cut by 6 bases, the J end by 4 bases, with 10 bases between. Germline V lookup: CDR1 MNHEY, CDR2 SMNVEV (reference sequence). CDR3 sequence reads: CASRDRQYEQYF. As DNA, the CDR3 is TGTGCCAGCAGAGACAGACAGTACGAGCAGTACTTC.

The V call is TRBV19, the J call TRBJ1-1, with D unclear. V was pared by 5 bases and J by 0 bases, with 10 bases between. Germline V gene sequence: CDR1 LNHDA, CDR2 SQIVND (reference sequence). The CDR3 totals 14 residues. The CDR3 region has the DNA TGTGCCAGTAGTGCCGGGATGCTGAACACTGAAGCTTTCTTT. This codes for CASSAGMLNTEAFF.

The chain has TRBV11-3 and TRBJ2-2; D might be TRBD2 (6 bases). CDR1 is SGHNT and CDR2 is YENEEA in the germline V gene. Trimming stripped 5 bases from V and 1 base from J, with 11 bases between. The CDR3 is made up of 15 amino acids. CDR3 region: CASSPRRGNTGELFF. CDR3 bases: TGTGCCAGCAGCCCCCGGAGGGGGAACACCGGGGAGCTGTTTTTT.

A remark on this clone: A junction end diverges from the germline sequence, so it may reflect a read error. The chain combines TRBV2 with TRBJ1-1; D not resolved. Germline CDR1 and CDR2: SNHLY and FYNNEI. The CDR3 consists of 11 residues. The CDR3 region has the DNA TGTGCCAGCAGTGAAACCAACTCCCCCGCGTTT. As protein: CASSETNSPAF.

This chain's CDR3 is CASSLSAQHSGANVLTF. For the CDR3, the DNA is TGCGCCAGCAGCTTGTCTGCTCAACACTCTGGGGCCAACGTCCTGACTTTC. The chain carries TRBV5-1 and TRBJ2-6; no clear D gene. The V gene's germline CDR1 is SGHRS and CDR2 YFSETQ. V lost 1 base to trimming and J lost 0 bases, with 11 bases between them. This CDR3 region has 17 residues. The full variable domain, rest sourced from reference TRBV5-1 and TRBJ2-6, is KAGVTQTPRYLIKTRGQQVTLSCSPISGHRSVSWYQQTPGQGLQFLFEYFSETQRNKGNFPGRFSGRQFSNSRSEMNVSTLELGDSALYLCASSLSAQHSGANVLTFGAGSRLTVL.

This clone was detected once. V is TRBV3-1 (or the pseudogene TRBV3-2) and J is TRBJ2-1; the match to TRBD2 covers 8 bases. Per the germline V gene, CDR1 is LGHDT and CDR2 is YNNKEL (reference sequence). V trimming: 2 bases; J trimming: 0 bases; junction bases outside the gene matches: 3. CDR3 length: 16 residues. In nucleotides, the CDR3 is TGTGCCAGCAGCCAAACTAGCGGCAGCTCCTACAATGAGCAGTTCTTC. Encoded protein: CASSQTSGSSYNEQFF.